The 21 T cell receptor beta chains listed next were all sequenced from one sample in a study of immune evolution from preneoplasia to lung adenocarcinoma. TCRdb's table, derived via immunoSEQ multiplex PCR, lists solely in-frame clones and lacks some. The sample lists 27,000 or so clones, around 70% occurring once. The sample was FFPE invasive lung adenocarcinoma tissue. These receptors all come from a person between 60 and 69 years old with invasive lung adenocarcinoma. Some clones in this sample may be carry-over from other donors' samples.

This clone was seen only once. The chain recombines TRBV28 with TRBJ2-7; D is possibly TRBD1 or TRBD2 (5 bases each). CDR1 MDHEN and CDR2 SYDVKM come from the germline V gene. CDR3 length: 14 amino acids. The V end lost 4 bases, the J end lost 7 bases, and 17 bases lay between the germline ends. The CDR3 DNA sequence: TGTGCCAGCAGTTCCCGGGGCCTAGTATCGGAGCAGTACTTC. Translation: CASSSRGLVSEQYF.

The chain links TRBV21-1 to TRBJ2-1. TRBV21-1 is flagged as a pseudogene. This CDR3 region has 13 residues. The CDR3 nucleotides read TGTGCCAGCAGCAAAGACGAATACAATGAGCAGTTCTTC. It encodes CASSKDEYNEQFF.

The genes are TRBV11-2 and TRBJ2-3; 9 bases align to TRBD2. Germline CDR1 reads SGHAT; CDR2 reads FQNNGV. Trimming removed 2 bases from V and 5 bases from J; junction bases left unmatched: 8. The CDR3 sequence is 16 residues long. CDR3 protein: CASSLSASGVGDTQYF. In DNA, the CDR3 is TGTGCCAGCAGCTTATCGGCTAGCGGGGTTGGAGATACGCAGTATTTT.

A single count supports this clone. V and J are TRBV18 and TRBJ2-3; maybe TRBD2 (5 bases). CDR1 is KGHSH, CDR2 LQKENI, per germline. V was clipped by 0 bases and J by 1 base, with 8 bases between them. The length of the CDR3 is 15 residues. CDR3 in DNA: TGTGCCAGCTCACCACCGGGAGCGGGCACAGATACGCAGTATTTT. As protein: CASSPPGAGTDTQYF. The whole variable domain, filled in from reference TRBV18 and TRBJ2-3, reads NAGVMQNPRHLVRRRGQEARLRCSPMKGHSHVYWYRQLPEEGLKFMVYLQKENIIDESGMPKERFSAEFPKEGPSILRIQQVVRGDSAAYFCASSPPGAGTDTQYFGPGTRLTVL.

This rearrangement joins TRBV6-1 to TRBJ2-3, with TRBD2 matching 10 bases. There are 22 residues in the CDR3. Germline CDR1 and CDR2: MNHNS and SASEGT. V dropped 0 bases and J dropped 2; count of bases not matched to a gene: 20. CDR3 sequence reads: CASSEAHGTPLRTSGYTDTQYF. The CDR3 DNA is TGTGCCAGCAGTGAAGCTCACGGAACACCCCTACGGACTAGCGGATACACAGATACGCAGTATTTT.

Concerning this clone itself: A much larger clone differs by one base, so this may be a read error. This specimen includes other DNA sequences encoding the same CDR3. The chain has TRBV7-2 and TRBJ2-7; D is possibly TRBD1 or TRBD2 (5 bases each). V lost 6 bases and J 6 bases, leaving 18 bases between the germline ends. The CDR3 has 14 amino acids. Germline-derived CDR1 and CDR2 are SGHTA and FQGNSA. The CDR3 nucleotides read TGTGCCAGCAGTCCTCGGGACCCTACGTTCGAGCAGTACTTC. Translation: CASSPRDPTFEQYF.

The rearrangement joins TRBV6-1 to TRBJ1-5, with a possible D match to TRBD1 (5 bases). CDR3 length equals 14 residues. The V and J ends lost 8 bases and 0 bases respectively, with 11 bases between them. The germline CDR1 and CDR2 sequences are MNHNS and SASEGT. As DNA, the CDR3 is TGTGCCAGCGGGAGACAGTATAGCAATCAGCCCCAGCATTTT. It specifies CASGRQYSNQPQHF.

The chain has TRBV7-9 and TRBJ2-1; 12 nucleotides match TRBD2. CDR3 length: 15 amino acids. Germline trimming cut 0 bases from V and 9 bases from J; bases unmatched to any gene: 3. Per the germline V gene, CDR1 is SEHNR and CDR2 is FQNEAQ (reference sequence). The CDR3 spells CASSLARTSGTEQFF. In nucleotides, the CDR3 is TGTGCCAGCAGCTTAGCCCGGACTAGCGGGACTGAGCAGTTCTTC. The full variable domain, with the rest looked up from reference TRBV7-9 and TRBJ2-1, is DTGVSQNPRHKITKRGQNVTFRCDPISEHNRLYWYRQTLGQGPEFLTYFQNEAQLEKSRLLSDRFSAERPKGSFSTLEIQRTEQGDSAMYLCASSLARTSGTEQFFGPGTRLTVL.

V gene TRBV11-2 combines with J gene TRBJ2-2, with TRBD2 matching over 14 bases. From germline, CDR1 is SGHAT and CDR2 FQNNGV. The CDR3 totals 17 residues. J lost 6 bases, V lost 3 bases, and 6 bases had no gene match. The CDR3 sequence: CASSLGLAGESAGELFF. The CDR3 nucleotides read TGTGCCAGCAGCTTGGGACTAGCGGGAGAGAGTGCCGGGGAGCTGTTTTTT. Together with reference TRBV11-2 and TRBJ2-2, the CDR3 gives the full variable domain: EAGVAQSPRYKIIEKRQSVAFWCNPISGHATLYWYQQILGQGPKLLIQFQNNGVVDDSQLPKDRFSAERLKGVDSTLKIQPAKLEDSAVYLCASSLGLAGESAGELFFGEGSRLTVL.

The chain couples TRBV7-9 to TRBJ2-1; possible D gene TRBD1, 6 bases. Trimming removed 1 base at V and 8 bases at J, with 12 bases between. Germline V gene sequence: CDR1 SEHNR, CDR2 FQNEAQ (reference sequence). The length of the CDR3 is 14 residues. As DNA, the CDR3 is TGTGCCAGCAGCTTAGTGGGGGCGTCGGATGAGCAGTTCTTC. Protein: CASSLVGASDEQFF. Full variable domain (remainder filled in from reference TRBV7-9 and TRBJ2-1): DTGVSQNPRHKITKRGQNVTFRCDPISEHNRLYWYRQTLGQGPEFLTYFQNEAQLEKSRLLSDRFSAERPKGSFSTLEIQRTEQGDSAMYLCASSLVGASDEQFFGPGTRLTVL.

The chain links TRBV5-1 to TRBJ2-2; D may be TRBD2 (6 bases). CDR1 is SGHRS, CDR2 YFSETQ, per germline. The CDR3 has 15 amino acids. With 3 bases removed from V and 8 bases from J, the gap between germline ends came to 17 bases. The CDR3 loop is CASSSGTPFYGELFF. CDR3 in DNA: TGCGCCAGCAGCTCCGGGACTCCCTTTTATGGGGAGCTGTTTTTT. The full variable domain, in which reference TRBV5-1 and TRBJ2-2 provide the parts outside the CDR3, is KAGVTQTPRYLIKTRGQQVTLSCSPISGHRSVSWYQQTPGQGLQFLFEYFSETQRNKGNFPGRFSGRQFSNSRSEMNVSTLELGDSALYLCASSSGTPFYGELFFGEGSRLTVL.

The chain has TRBV23-1 and TRBJ2-7; 13 nucleotides line up with TRBD2. TRBV23-1 is an ORF, and what it does is uncertain. V was pared by 6 bases and J by 3 bases, with 14 bases of the junction left unmatched. This CDR3 is 18 amino acids long. The CDR3 nucleotides read TGCGCCAGCAGCCCCCTACCGGGACTAGCGGGGCGGATCTACGAGCAGTACTTC. Its translation is CASSPLPGLAGRIYEQYF.

The chain carries TRBV28 and TRBJ2-1, with D perhaps matching TRBD2 (5 bases). The V end lost 11 bases, the J end lost 0 bases, and 17 bases lay between the germline ends. The length of the CDR3 is 15 residues. CDR1 and CDR2 (germline): MDHEN, SYDVKM. CDR3 region: CASKRELSSYNEQFF. The CDR3 nucleotides read TGTGCCTCCAAGAGGGAGTTGAGCTCCTACAATGAGCAGTTCTTC.

This clone appeared a few times. The genes are TRBV29-1 and TRBJ2-2, with 8 bases fitting TRBD2. J lost 4 bases, V lost 8 bases, and 9 bases had no gene match. Germline V CDR1 and CDR2: SQVTM, ANQGSEA. The CDR3 runs to 14 residues. CDR3 DNA: TGCAGCATCCCCGGCGGGGGGCCCACCGGGGAGCTGTTTTTT. Translating gives CSIPGGGPTGELFF.

The chain links TRBV10-3 to TRBJ2-1, with 12 bases fitting TRBD2. This CDR3 is 13 amino acids long. The junction had 8 bases not matched to a gene; V was cut back by 6 bases and J by 14 bases. Germline V CDR1 and CDR2: ENHRY, SYGVKD. The CDR3 is CAISALAGGLEFF. The CDR3 region has the DNA TGTGCCATCAGCGCTCTAGCGGGAGGGCTGGAGTTCTTC.

The chain joins TRBV5-1 to TRBJ1-5, with TRBD1 matching over 8 bases. V was clipped by 0 bases and J by 8 bases; unmatched bases: 4. The germline CDR1 and CDR2 sequences are SGHRS and YFSETQ. The CDR3 extends over 14 amino acids. The DNA of the CDR3 is TGCGCCAGCAGCTTGGGACAGGGGCGGAAGCCCCAGCATTTT. This translates into CASSLGQGRKPQHF. Variable domain in full (rest from reference TRBV5-1 and TRBJ1-5): KAGVTQTPRYLIKTRGQQVTLSCSPISGHRSVSWYQQTPGQGLQFLFEYFSETQRNKGNFPGRFSGRQFSNSRSEMNVSTLELGDSALYLCASSLGQGRKPQHFGDGTRLSIL.

This clone was seen a handful of times. This chain connects TRBV18 to TRBJ2-3; D is undetermined. CDR3 length equals 13 residues. Germline V gene sequence: CDR1 KGHSH, CDR2 LQKENI. Trimming removed 1 base at V and 3 bases at J, with 5 bases between. The CDR3 nucleotides are TGTGCCAGCTCACCACTGGGAACAGATACGCAGTATTTT. This encodes CASSPLGTDTQYF.

The genes are TRBV5-1 and TRBJ1-1; possible D gene TRBD1, 5 bases. The CDR3 contains 13 residues. Deletions cut 2 bases from V and 4 bases from J, with 9 bases between. Germline assignment: CDR1 SGHRS and CDR2 YFSETQ. The CDR3 coding sequence is TGCGCCAGCAGCTTTGGGGCGGGCACTGAAGCTTTCTTT. Translated: CASSFGAGTEAFF. The full variable domain, completed using reference TRBV5-1 and TRBJ1-1, is KAGVTQTPRYLIKTRGQQVTLSCSPISGHRSVSWYQQTPGQGLQFLFEYFSETQRNKGNFPGRFSGRQFSNSRSEMNVSTLELGDSALYLCASSFGAGTEAFFGQGTRLTVV.

The chain links TRBV5-4 to TRBJ2-1; 14 nucleotides align to TRBD2. The CDR3 runs to 16 residues. V shed 3 bases and J 9 bases; nucleotides not matched to a gene: 8. The germline V gene has CDR1 SGHNT and CDR2 YYREEE (reference sequence). The CDR3 loop reads CASSSRGTSGSTEQFF. The DNA of the CDR3 is TGTGCCAGCAGCTCTCGGGGGACTAGCGGGAGCACTGAGCAGTTCTTC. Combining the CDR3 with reference TRBV5-4 and TRBJ2-1 gives the whole variable domain ETGVTQSPTHLIKTRGQQVTLRCSSQSGHNTVSWYQQALGQGPQFIFQYYREEENGRGNFPPRFSGLQFPNYSSELNVNALELDDSALYLCASSSRGTSGSTEQFFGPGTRLTVL.

The rearrangement joins TRBV11-2 to TRBJ2-7; 7 bases are shared with TRBD1. The ends lost 5 bases at V and 5 bases at J; junction bases unmatched: 12. Germline V gene sequence: CDR1 SGHAT, CDR2 FQNNGV. The CDR3 length is 15 residues. The CDR3 DNA is TGTGCCAGCAGCCTAACACGACAGGGTTTGCACGAGCAGTACTTC. Translation gives CASSLTRQGLHEQYF. Drawing the rest from reference TRBV11-2 and TRBJ2-7, the complete variable domain is EAGVAQSPRYKIIEKRQSVAFWCNPISGHATLYWYQQILGQGPKLLIQFQNNGVVDDSQLPKDRFSAERLKGVDSTLKIQPAKLEDSAVYLCASSLTRQGLHEQYFGPGTRLTVT.

V gene TRBV19 combines with J gene TRBJ1-1; no reliable D call. Looked up from germline, CDR1 is LNHDA and CDR2 is SQIVND (reference sequence). The CDR3 sequence is 13 residues long. V gave up 5 bases and J gave up 2 bases, with 9 bases separating them. CDR3 nucleotide sequence: TGTGCCAGTAGTTACAAAATTAACACTGAAGCTTTCTTT. It codes for CASSYKINTEAFF.